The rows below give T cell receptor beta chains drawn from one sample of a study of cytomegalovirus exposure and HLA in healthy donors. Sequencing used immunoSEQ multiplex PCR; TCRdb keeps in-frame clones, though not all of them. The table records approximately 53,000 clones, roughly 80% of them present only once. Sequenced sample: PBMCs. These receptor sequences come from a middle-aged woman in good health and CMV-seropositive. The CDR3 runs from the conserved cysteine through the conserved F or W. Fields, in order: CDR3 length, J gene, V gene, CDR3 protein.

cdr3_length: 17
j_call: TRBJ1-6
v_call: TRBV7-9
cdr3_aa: CASSRGVPGSGNSPLHF

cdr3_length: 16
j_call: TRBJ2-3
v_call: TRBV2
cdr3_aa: CASSQSGLASVDTQYF

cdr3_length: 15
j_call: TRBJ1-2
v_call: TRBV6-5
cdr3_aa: CAVRASGGRSYGYTF

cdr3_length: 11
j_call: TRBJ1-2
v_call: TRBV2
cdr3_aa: CASSEPDGYTF

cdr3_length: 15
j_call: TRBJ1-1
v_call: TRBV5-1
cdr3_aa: CASSLTGSMNTEAFF

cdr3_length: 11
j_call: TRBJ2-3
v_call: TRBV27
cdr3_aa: CASMSVNTQYF

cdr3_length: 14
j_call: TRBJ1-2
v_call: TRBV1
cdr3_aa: CTSSHPRGQNGYTF

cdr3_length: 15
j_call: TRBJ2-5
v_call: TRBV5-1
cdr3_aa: CASSLEGLAMETQYF

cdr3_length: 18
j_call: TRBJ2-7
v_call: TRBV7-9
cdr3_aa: CASSLGNWTSGDSYEQYF

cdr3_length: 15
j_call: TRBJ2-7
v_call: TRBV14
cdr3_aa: CASSPGWGVFYEQYF

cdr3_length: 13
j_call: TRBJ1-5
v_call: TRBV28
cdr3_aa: CASRQGTVRPQHF

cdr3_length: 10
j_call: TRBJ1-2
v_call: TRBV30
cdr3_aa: CAWDRGGYTF

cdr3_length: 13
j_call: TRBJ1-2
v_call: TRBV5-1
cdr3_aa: CASSPRDRDGYTF

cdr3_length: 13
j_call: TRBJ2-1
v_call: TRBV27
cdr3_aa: CASRLAGLDEQFF

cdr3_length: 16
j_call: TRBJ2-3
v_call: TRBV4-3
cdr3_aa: CASSQVGGGATDTQYF

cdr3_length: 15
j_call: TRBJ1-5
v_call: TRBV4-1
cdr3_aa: CASSQVTGYNQPQHF

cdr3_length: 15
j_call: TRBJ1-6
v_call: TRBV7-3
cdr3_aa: CASSLGQANNSPLHF

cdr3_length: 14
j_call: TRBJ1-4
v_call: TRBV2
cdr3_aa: CASSELGGNEKLFF

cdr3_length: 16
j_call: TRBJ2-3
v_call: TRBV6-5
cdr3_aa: CASSYSGTGVLDTQYF

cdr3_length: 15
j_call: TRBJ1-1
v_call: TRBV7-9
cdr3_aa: CASSPGGVMNTEAFF

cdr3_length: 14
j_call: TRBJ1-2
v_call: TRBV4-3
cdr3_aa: CASSQDVVFYGYTF

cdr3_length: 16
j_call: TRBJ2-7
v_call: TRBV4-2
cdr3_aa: CASSQGERGGSNEQYF

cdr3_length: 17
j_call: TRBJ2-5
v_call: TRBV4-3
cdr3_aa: CASSQVGKEEGEETQYF

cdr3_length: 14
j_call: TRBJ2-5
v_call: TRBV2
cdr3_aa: CASSVGTTKETQYF

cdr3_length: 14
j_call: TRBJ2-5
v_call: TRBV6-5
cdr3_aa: CASSLQGNEGTQYF

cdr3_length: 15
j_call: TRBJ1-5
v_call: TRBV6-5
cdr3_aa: CASSLDRGGNQPQHF

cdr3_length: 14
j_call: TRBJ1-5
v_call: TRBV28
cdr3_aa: CASSDRDRHQPQHF

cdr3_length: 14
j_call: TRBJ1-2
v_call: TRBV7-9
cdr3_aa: CASSWGFRNYGYTF

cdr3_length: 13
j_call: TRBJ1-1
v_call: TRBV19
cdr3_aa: CASTKWSDTEAFF

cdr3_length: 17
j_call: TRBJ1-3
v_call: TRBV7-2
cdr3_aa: CASSLAPGASSGNTIYF

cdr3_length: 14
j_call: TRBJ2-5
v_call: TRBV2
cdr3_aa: CASGGGGRQETQYF